A selection of T cell receptor beta chains follows, all from one sample in a study of cytomegalovirus exposure and HLA in healthy donors. Measured with immunoSEQ multiplex PCR; TCRdb has only the in-frame clones, and not every one. The sample lists about 66,000 clones; roughly 96% were seen once. Sequences were obtained from PBMCs. Receptors were obtained from a man between 18 and 35 years old in good health and CMV-seronegative. CDR3s include the opening cysteine and the closing phenylalanine or tryptophan. D genes are given only for firm matches. Some rows have no size entry. The others give once, few or many, or a class for an expanded clone.

TRBD2,TRBJ2-1,TRBV7-6,-,CASSLNPPTGLAGGRNEQFF,TGTGCCAGCAGCCTCAACCCGCCGACGGGACTAGCGGGAGGGCGCAATGAGCAGTTCTTC
TRBD1,TRBJ1-2,TRBV11-2,-,CASSPGQGATYGYTF,TGTGCCAGCAGCCCAGGACAGGGCGCGACTTATGGCTACACCTTC
TRBD1,TRBJ1-2,TRBV19,-,CASSPTGYGYTF,TGTGCCAGTAGTCCGACAGGGTATGGCTACACCTTC
-,TRBJ2-2,TRBV6-1,-,CASRMADTNTGELFF,TGTGCCAGCAGAATGGCGGACACGAACACCGGGGAGCTGTTTTTT
TRBD2,TRBJ2-2,TRBV15,-,CATSIVSAGGYTGELFF,TGTGCCACCAGCATCGTCTCAGCGGGAGGGTACACCGGGGAGCTGTTTTTT
-,TRBJ2-5,TRBV11-2,-,CASRAPYDRPQGPQYF,TGTGCCAGCAGAGCCCCATACGACAGGCCCCAAGGACCCCAGTACTTC
-,TRBJ2-3,TRBV28,-,CASSLRDRSTDTQYF,TGTGCCAGCAGTTTAAGAGACAGGAGCACAGATACGCAGTATTTT
-,TRBJ2-7,TRBV6-5,-,CASSYSSFQYEQYF,TGTGCCAGCAGTTACTCCTCGTTTCAGTACGAGCAGTACTTC
-,TRBJ2-7,TRBV28,-,CASSPRAFGSYEQYF,TGTGCCAGCAGTCCCAGGGCCTTCGGTTCCTACGAGCAGTACTTC
TRBD1,TRBJ2-7,TRBV6-5,-,CASSGTAYEQYF,TGTGCCAGCAGCGGGACAGCCTACGAGCAGTACTTC
-,TRBJ1-1,TRBV11-1,-,CASSLGYGTLNTEAFF,TGTGCCAGCAGCTTAGGGTATGGGACACTGAACACTGAAGCTTTCTTT
TRBD1,TRBJ2-7,TRBV5-4,-,CASSATYGQAYEQYF,TGTGCCAGCAGCGCCACGTATGGACAGGCCTACGAGCAGTACTTC
-,TRBJ2-5,TRBV30,-,CAWQGFQETQYF,TGTGCCTGGCAGGGTTTCCAAGAGACCCAGTACTTC
-,TRBJ1-5,TRBV6-5,-,CASSYSRDQPQHF,TGTGCCAGCAGTTACTCCAGGGATCAGCCCCAGCATTTT
-,TRBJ2-7,TRBV7-8,-,CASSAQDSYEQYF,TGTGCCAGCAGCGCCCAGGACTCCTACGAGCAGTACTTC
TRBD1,TRBJ2-1,TRBV5-6,-,CASSLGTGGSYNEQFF,TGTGCCAGCAGCTTGGGAACAGGGGGCTCCTACAATGAGCAGTTCTTC
TRBD1,TRBJ2-3,TRBV11-2,-,CASSLRQGINTDTQYF,TGTGCCAGCAGCCTCAGACAGGGTATTAACACAGATACGCAGTATTTT
-,TRBJ1-5,TRBV27,-,CASSATQGQPQHF,TGTGCCAGCAGTGCAACCCAGGGCCAGCCCCAGCATTTT
-,TRBJ1-5,TRBV2,-,CASRVRNQPQHF,TGTGCCAGCAGGGTTAGAAATCAGCCCCAGCATTTT
TRBD1,TRBJ2-7,TRBV5-1,-,CASSSGQGAWDEQYF,TGCGCCAGCAGCTCAGGACAGGGGGCGTGGGACGAGCAGTACTTC
-,TRBJ1-1,TRBV9,few,CASSVAEGAFAEAFF,TGTGCCAGCAGCGTAGCCGAGGGCGCGTTCGCTGAAGCTTTCTTT
TRBD2,TRBJ2-1,TRBV28,once,CASSLGSGAHNEQFF,TGTGCCAGCAGTTTGGGTAGCGGGGCCCACAATGAGCAGTTCTTC
TRBD2,TRBJ2-5,TRBV4-2,-,CASSRGASGEMFQETQYF,TGTGCCAGCAGCCGAGGGGCTAGCGGAGAGATGTTTCAAGAGACCCAGTACTTC
-,TRBJ2-3,TRBV5-6,-,CASSLWSASTDTQYF,TGTGCCAGCAGCTTGTGGTCAGCGAGCACAGATACGCAGTATTTT
TRBD2,TRBJ2-5,TRBV7-9,-,CASSLGGRGGETQYF,TGTGCCAGCAGCTTAGGCGGGAGGGGCGGGGAGACCCAGTACTTC
TRBD2,TRBJ2-7,TRBV9,-,CASSVQTSGRTCRTYEQYF,TGTGCCAGCAGCGTGCAAACTAGCGGGAGAACGTGTAGGACCTACGAGCAGTACTTC
-,TRBJ2-7,TRBV27,-,CASHPYGTFDEQYF,TGTGCCAGCCACCCTTACGGGACATTCGACGAGCAGTACTTC
TRBD2,TRBJ2-1,TRBV30,-,CAWSVILAGTRTFF,TGTGCCTGGAGTGTAATTCTAGCGGGAACCCGCACGTTCTTC
-,TRBJ2-7,TRBV11-2,-,CASSSPLIDRTYEQYF,TGTGCCAGCAGCTCTCCCCTAATAGACAGGACCTACGAGCAGTACTTC
TRBD2,TRBJ2-4,TRBV5-6,-,CASRESYRTSGRKGIQYF,TGTGCCAGTCGAGAGTCCTATCGGACTAGCGGGAGGAAAGGCATTCAGTACTTC
TRBD1,TRBJ2-3,TRBV5-7,-,CASSRRDRGLDGTQYF,TGTGCCAGCAGCCGCCGGGACAGGGGGCTCGACGGTACGCAGTATTTT
TRBD2,TRBJ2-5,TRBV28,-,CASTPRTSSGETQYF,TGTGCCAGCACTCCTCGGACTAGTTCTGGAGAGACCCAGTACTTC
-,TRBJ2-5,TRBV19,once,CASSIYREETQYF,TGTGCCAGTAGTATATACAGGGAAGAGACCCAGTACTTC
-,TRBJ2-1,TRBV6-1,-,CASSEVYDRYNEQFF,TGTGCCAGCAGTGAAGTATACGACAGGTACAATGAGCAGTTCTTC
-,TRBJ2-5,TRBV14,-,CASSQDRGARETQYF,TGTGCCAGCAGCCAAGATCGGGGGGCCAGGGAGACCCAGTACTTC
TRBD1,TRBJ2-1,TRBV15,-,CATSRLGQGNEQFF,TGTGCCACCAGCAGACTTGGACAGGGTAATGAGCAGTTCTTC
-,TRBJ1-5,TRBV29-1,-,CSVQMGGDQPQHF,TGCAGCGTCCAGATGGGGGGGGATCAGCCCCAGCATTTT
TRBD2,TRBJ2-5,TRBV30,-,CAWSRTSGTGQYF,TGTGCCTGGAGTCGGACTAGCGGGACGGGCCAGTACTTC
-,TRBJ2-3,TRBV5-1,-,CASRLGHSTDTQYF,TGCGCCAGCCGCTTGGGACATAGCACAGATACGCAGTATTTT
TRBD1,TRBJ2-5,TRBV7-9,-,CASSGTGGETQYF,TGTGCCAGCAGCGGGACAGGAGGAGAGACCCAGTACTTC
-,TRBJ1-2,TRBV4-1,-,CASSQPRGIQSPQSYTF,TGCGCCAGCAGCCAACCACGGGGAATTCAAAGTCCCCAGAGCTACACCTTC
-,TRBJ2-5,TRBV5-6,-,CASIPPGLQETQYF,TGTGCCAGCATCCCTCCGGGTCTCCAAGAGACCCAGTACTTC